Listed here are 32 T cell receptor beta chains from one sample, sequenced in a study of blood T cells in healthy people across ages (dated by TCRdb to between 2014 and 2016). The method was 5' RACE. The data were produced on an Illumina HiSeq 2500. The second PCR ran for about 7 to 11 cycles and used a J-beta primer mix along with a sample-barcoded 5' primer. TCRdb reran the public reads through fastp at Q25 and MiXCR, keeping productive beta chains. Each CDR3 protein appears once, grouped with its most common genes and DNA. The sample yields 850,000 to 1,000,000 distinct CDR3 sequences; about 48% were counted once. The top ten constitute about an eighth of the sample. What was sequenced was blood. The receptors derive from a man younger than 45 in good health.

The sample holds a few counts of this clonotype. V and J are TRBV6-5 and TRBJ2-5; no clear D. Germline-derived CDR1 and CDR2 are MNHEY and SVGAGI. The length of the CDR3 is 13 residues. The V end was cut by 5 bases, the J end by 5 bases, with 12 bases between. The CDR3, as DNA: TGTGCCAGCAGTGCCAATATCGGGGAGACCCAGTACTTC. Translating gives CASSANIGETQYF.

This clonotype has a count of ten or more. The V gene is TRBV4-1, the J gene TRBJ2-4; 7 positions match TRBD1. CDR1 is MGHRA and CDR2 is YSYEKL in the germline V gene. Losses at the gene ends were 4 bases for V and 4 bases for J; bases not matched to a gene: 7. The CDR3 loop spans 15 amino acids. As DNA, the CDR3 is TGCGCCAGCAGCCCTTCCGGGACAGCTAAAAACATTCAGTACTTC. Its protein product is CASSPSGTAKNIQYF.

About this clonotype: With a much larger clone just one base away, this may be a read error. V and J are TRBV2 and TRBJ2-6, with a possible D match to TRBD1 (5 bases). The CDR3 runs to 15 residues. Germline values: CDR1 SNHLY, CDR2 FYNNEI. In DNA form, the CDR3 reads TGTGCCAGCACTAACAAGGGGTCTGGGACCAACGTCCTGACTTTC. It codes for CASTNKGSGTNVLTF.

CDR3 coding DNA: TGCAGTGCTAGGGGAACCGGGACACACACCGGGGAGCTGTTTTTT. Translated: CSARGTGTHTGELFF. This chain uses TRBV20-1 with TRBJ2-2; possibly TRBD1 for D (6 bases). The germline V and J ends were trimmed by 3 bases and 3 bases, with 14 bases remaining between them. The CDR3 covers 15 residues. Germline V gene lookup returns CDR1 DFQATT and CDR2 SNEGSKA (reference sequence).

The gene calls are TRBV4-3 and TRBJ2-3, with D maybe TRBD2 (7 bases). CDR1 is LGHNA, CDR2 YSLEER, per germline. This CDR3 comprises 16 residues. The V gene lost 2 bases and the J gene lost 0 bases, with 12 bases spanning the gap. CDR3 sequence (DNA): TGCGCCAGCAGCCAACTAGGGGGGGCTAGCACAGATACGCAGTATTTT. Translating it yields CASSQLGGASTDTQYF.

The gene calls are TRBV28 and TRBJ2-3; 7 positions match TRBD2. CDR1 is MDHEN and CDR2 is SYDVKM in the germline V gene. Germline trimming cut 7 bases from V and 1 base from J; bases unmatched to any gene: 5. CDR3 length: 14 residues. The CDR3 DNA is TGTGCCAGCAAAAAGAGCGGGGGCACAGATACGCAGTATTTT. Its translation: CASKKSGGTDTQYF.

In this sample, this clonotype turned up a few times. The gene calls are TRBV4-1 and TRBJ2-5; 9 bases align to TRBD2. The V segment lost 6 bases and the J segment 5 bases; nucleotides outside the gene matches: 25. CDR1 is MGHRA and CDR2 is YSYEKL in the germline V gene. The CDR3 consists of 20 residues. CDR3 DNA sequence: TGCGCCAGCAGTCGTGATCCGACAGGCCTTGCGGGGGGGCTACCCGAGACCCAGTACTTC. Protein sequence: CASSRDPTGLAGGLPETQYF.

The chain links TRBV4-1 to TRBJ2-4; 12 bases match TRBD2. The junction had 5 bases not matched to a gene; V was cut back by 1 base and J by 1 base. CDR1 and CDR2 (germline): MGHRA, YSYEKL. The CDR3 totals 18 residues. The CDR3 DNA sequence: TGCGCCAGCAGCCAAGGACTAGCGGGGGCTCGCGCCAAAAACATTCAGTACTTC. This encodes CASSQGLAGARAKNIQYF.

The gene calls are TRBV18 and TRBJ2-5; D is uncertain. The J call may be wrong; the DNA end is better matched by TRBJ2-7. CDR3 length: 13 residues. Germline values: CDR1 KGHSH, CDR2 LQKENI. CDR3 sequence reads: CASSPFGADEQYF. The CDR3 DNA reads TGTGCCAGCTCACCATTCGGCGCGGACGAGCAGTACTTC.

This chain links TRBV3-1 with TRBJ2-3, with 7 positions matching TRBD2. The junction had 2 bases not matched to a gene; V was cut back by 3 bases and J by 2 bases. This CDR3 has 14 amino acids. Germline CDR1 is LGHDT and CDR2 is YNNKEL (reference sequence). CDR3: CASSHSGYTDTQYF. As DNA, the CDR3 is TGTGCCAGCAGCCATAGCGGGTACACAGATACGCAGTATTTT.

This clonotype has just a few counts. The chain couples TRBV4-1 to TRBJ2-7; unclear D gene. There are 13 residues in the CDR3. Germline CDR1 is MGHRA and CDR2 is YSYEKL. V was trimmed by 0 bases and J by 6 bases, leaving 9 bases between them. As DNA, the CDR3 is TGCGCCAGCAGCCAAGATTCCCGGAGCGAGCAGTACTTC. Translated, it gives CASSQDSRSEQYF.

The rearrangement joins TRBV7-2 to TRBJ1-3; D might be TRBD1 (6 bases). The germline V and J ends were trimmed by 0 bases and 2 bases, with 11 bases remaining between them. The CDR3 is 16 residues long. The germline CDR1 and CDR2 sequences are SGHTA and FQGNSA. CDR3 protein: CASSLAGGGPGNTIYF. As DNA, the CDR3 is TGTGCCAGCAGCTTAGCGGGCGGGGGCCCTGGAAACACCATATATTTT.

V gene TRBV29-1 combines with J gene TRBJ2-7, with unresolved D. This CDR3 is built from 12 residues. Germline CDR1 reads SQVTM; CDR2 reads ANQGSEA. V was trimmed by 6 bases and J by 4 bases, leaving 13 bases between them. The CDR3 protein is CSVESSGYEQYF. CDR3 DNA: TGCAGCGTCGAGTCATCAGGTTACGAGCAGTACTTC.

This clonotype was picked up a small number of times. The genes are TRBV6-2 or TRBV6-3 and TRBJ1-1, with D hard to call. CDR3 length: 13 amino acids. V lost 5 bases and J lost 5, with 12 bases in between. CDR1 and CDR2 (germline): MNHEY, SVGEGT. The CDR3 loop is CASSPRFETEAFF. The DNA for the CDR3 is TGTGCCAGCAGTCCCCGGTTCGAGACTGAAGCTTTCTTT.

The genes are TRBV4-2 and TRBJ1-2; a weak D match, TRBD1 (5 bases). The CDR3 extends over 17 amino acids. Germline assignment: CDR1 LGHNA and CDR2 YNFKEQ. The V end lost 4 bases, the J end lost 0 bases, and 18 bases lay between the germline ends. CDR3 residues: CASSLARRTLSNYGYTF. CDR3 in DNA: TGTGCCAGCAGCCTCGCCCGCCGGACACTTTCTAACTATGGCTACACCTTC.

The V call is TRBV7-9, the J call TRBJ1-2; D is unresolved. The CDR3 spans 13 residues. V lost 5 bases and J lost 5, with 12 bases in between. The V gene's germline CDR1 is SEHNR and CDR2 FQNEAQ (reference sequence). Here the CDR3 reads CASSVSQDYGYTF. DNA of the CDR3: TGTGCCAGCAGCGTAAGTCAGGATTATGGCTACACCTTC.

This chain connects TRBV20-1 to TRBJ2-1; D not resolved. CDR1 and CDR2 from the germline V gene are DFQATT and SNEGSKA (reference sequence). Trimming left V 6 bases short and J 0 bases short, with 12 bases between. The CDR3 sequence is 14 residues long. CDR3 region: CSAATTSSYNEQFF. CDR3 bases: TGCAGTGCGGCAACGACAAGCTCCTACAATGAGCAGTTCTTC.

This sequence joins TRBV18 and TRBJ2-7, with 8 bases matching TRBD2. Germline loops: CDR1 KGHSH, CDR2 LQKENI. V shed 0 bases, J shed 6 bases, and the junction held 4 bases outside the gene matches. The CDR3 has 14 amino acids. The CDR3 bases are TGTGCCAGCTCACCACCGGGACTAGATGGCGAGCAGTACTTC. Its protein is CASSPPGLDGEQYF.

The chain uses TRBV2 and TRBJ2-7, with D perhaps matching TRBD2 (5 bases). Germline V gene lookup returns CDR1 SNHLY and CDR2 FYNNEI. This CDR3 comprises 13 residues. Trimming pared 3 bases from V and 5 bases from J, leaving 11 bases between. The CDR3 DNA sequence: TGTGCCAGCAGTGACACGGGAATCCACGAGCAGTACTTC. This sequence encodes CASSDTGIHEQYF.

This clonotype was seen more than once but under ten times. J is TRBJ2-7 and V is TRBV27; D is undetermined. V was cut by 5 bases and J by 3 bases, with 11 bases left in between. The length of the CDR3 is 13 residues. Germline V gives CDR1 MNHEY, CDR2 SMNVEV (reference sequence). The CDR3 nucleotides are TGTGCCAGCAGTCCCTCCAACATCTACGAGCAGTACTTC. Translating it yields CASSPSNIYEQYF.

This chain links TRBV28 with TRBJ1-2, with D possibly TRBD1 on 6 matching bases. Germline CDR1 is MDHEN and CDR2 is SYDVKM. The CDR3 sequence is 13 residues long. V lost 3 bases and J lost 12, with 17 bases in between. CDR3 DNA: TGTGCCAGCAGTTTGGGGGAAGACAGGAAAAACACCTTC. Its protein product is CASSLGEDRKNTF.

This clonotype is a singleton in its sample. The V gene is TRBV28, the J gene TRBJ1-1, with TRBD1 matching over 7 bases. CDR3 length: 12 residues. J lost 7 bases, V lost 4 bases, and 3 bases had no gene match. Looked up from germline, CDR1 is MDHEN and CDR2 is SYDVKM. CDR3 protein: CASSSYRGEAFF. For the CDR3, the DNA is TGTGCCAGCAGTTCCTACAGGGGTGAAGCTTTCTTT.

This clonotype was counted a few times. CDR3 protein: CASGTGRANYGYTF. CDR3 nucleotide sequence: TGTGCCAGCGGGACAGGGAGGGCAAACTATGGCTACACCTTC. The chain is built from TRBV2 and TRBJ1-2; 9 nucleotides match TRBD1. Germline V gene lookup returns CDR1 SNHLY and CDR2 FYNNEI. J gave up 2 bases and V 8 bases, and 6 bases lay outside the gene matches. The CDR3 runs to 14 residues.

The chain joins TRBV20-1 to TRBJ1-5; D remains unclear. Trimming took 2 bases from V and 1 from J, leaving 9 bases between them. Germline CDR1 reads DFQATT; CDR2 reads SNEGSKA (reference sequence). The length of the CDR3 is 14 residues. The CDR3 here is CSARKEASNQPQHF. CDR3 coding DNA: TGCAGTGCTAGAAAGGAGGCCAGCAATCAGCCCCAGCATTTT.

This chain connects TRBV3-1 to TRBJ2-5; 8 bases align to TRBD2. Germline V gives CDR1 LGHDT, CDR2 YNNKEL (reference sequence). J gave up 7 bases and V 8 bases, and 18 bases lay outside the gene matches. The CDR3 covers 16 residues. The CDR3 DNA is TGTGCCAGCTGCGTACTGGGGACTAGGGGCGAAGGGACCCAGTACTTC. Its translation is CASCVLGTRGEGTQYF.

As regards this clonotype: At one end the junction does not follow the germline gene, possibly because of a read error. The chain joins TRBV5-1 to TRBJ2-3; the D is unclear. This CDR3 spans 13 amino acids. The germline CDR1 and CDR2 sequences are SGHRS and YFSETQ. CDR3 DNA: TGCGCCAACAGCTTGGAATTGGTGGAAACGCAGTATTTT. Protein: CANSLELVETQYF.

The chain employs TRBV7-2 and TRBJ2-7; D is unclear. V lost 2 bases and J 6 bases, leaving 17 bases between the germline ends. The CDR3 totals 15 residues. CDR1 and CDR2 from the germline V gene are SGHTA and FQGNSA. The CDR3 DNA reads TGTGCCAGCAGCTTATATACTGGGGTTAATGGCGAGCAGTACTTC. This gives the protein CASSLYTGVNGEQYF. The complete variable domain, with remaining parts taken from reference TRBV7-2 and TRBJ2-7, reads GAGVSQSPSNKVTEKGKDVELRCDPISGHTALYWYRQSLGQGLEFLIYFQGNSAPDKSGLPSDRFSAERTGGSVSTLTIQRTQQEDSAVYLCASSLYTGVNGEQYFGPGTRLTVT.

This clonotype appeared a few times. V gene TRBV6-5 combines with J gene TRBJ1-2; D unclear. Germline-derived CDR1 and CDR2 are MNHEY and SVGAGI. Trimming took 0 bases from V and 1 from J, leaving 15 bases between them. The CDR3 has 17 residues. The CDR3 reads CASSYSTVVGSNYGYTF. In DNA, the CDR3 is TGTGCCAGCAGTTACTCGACGGTCGTCGGGAGTAACTATGGCTACACCTTC.

The rearrangement links TRBV10-3 to TRBJ2-5, with 10 bases lining up with TRBD1. With the DNA end fitting TRBJ2-7 better, the J assignment may be wrong. This CDR3 spans 14 amino acids. CDR1 and CDR2 from the germline V gene are ENHRY and SYGVKD. In DNA, the CDR3 is TGTGCCATCAGTGGTCGGGGACAGGGGAACGAGCAGTACTTC. Translated, it gives CAISGRGQGNEQYF.

The rearrangement uses TRBV9 and TRBJ2-7; maybe TRBD1 (7 bases). Trimming removed 1 base from V and 2 bases from J, with 19 bases in between. This CDR3 region has 17 residues. Germline V gives CDR1 SGDLS, CDR2 YYNGEE. CDR3 protein: CASSVQGWGDRTYEQYF. CDR3 DNA sequence: TGTGCCAGCAGCGTACAGGGGTGGGGGGACAGAACCTACGAGCAGTACTTC.

This clonotype has just a few counts. V gene TRBV27 combines with J gene TRBJ2-7; 8 positions match TRBD1. In germline, CDR1 is MNHEY, CDR2 SMNVEV (reference sequence). The CDR3 is 15 residues long. Trimming removed 6 bases from V and 7 bases from J; junction bases left unmatched: 14. The CDR3 sequence is CASRPPGTGIGEQYF. In nucleotides, the CDR3 is TGTGCCAGCAGACCCCCCGGGACAGGCATCGGTGAGCAGTACTTC.

The chain recombines TRBV15 with TRBJ1-1, with D possibly being TRBD1 (5 bases). V lost 4 bases to trimming and J lost 1 base, with 13 bases between them. CDR1 LNHNV and CDR2 YYDKDF come from the germline V gene (reference sequence). The CDR3 extends over 15 amino acids. The CDR3 sequence: CATSIFGGSNTEAFF. DNA of the CDR3: TGTGCCACCAGCATATTCGGGGGGTCGAACACTGAAGCTTTCTTT.